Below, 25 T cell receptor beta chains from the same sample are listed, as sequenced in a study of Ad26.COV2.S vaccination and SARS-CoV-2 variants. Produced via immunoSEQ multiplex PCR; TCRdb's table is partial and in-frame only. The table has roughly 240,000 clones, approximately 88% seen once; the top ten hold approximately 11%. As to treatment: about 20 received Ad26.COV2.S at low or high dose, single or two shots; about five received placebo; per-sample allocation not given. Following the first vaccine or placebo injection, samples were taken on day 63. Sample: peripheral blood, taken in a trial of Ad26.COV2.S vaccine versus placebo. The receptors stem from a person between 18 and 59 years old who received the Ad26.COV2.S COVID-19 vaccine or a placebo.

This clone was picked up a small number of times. The DNA of the CDR3 is TGTGCCAGCAGCTTAAACCTCGGAGAGACCCAGTACTTC. It is translated as CASSLNLGETQYF. The chain couples TRBV11-3 to TRBJ2-5, with D hard to call. Germline assignment: CDR1 SGHNT and CDR2 YENEEA. This CDR3 has 13 residues. Trimming cost V 2 bases and J 4 bases, with 8 bases left between them.

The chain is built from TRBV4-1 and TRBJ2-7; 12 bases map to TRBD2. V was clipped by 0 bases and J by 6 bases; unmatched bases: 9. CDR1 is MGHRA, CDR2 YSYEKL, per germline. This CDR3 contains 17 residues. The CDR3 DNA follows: TGCGCCAGCAGCCAAGATTTCCTAGCGGGAGGGCCCGGCGAGCAGTACTTC. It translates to CASSQDFLAGGPGEQYF.

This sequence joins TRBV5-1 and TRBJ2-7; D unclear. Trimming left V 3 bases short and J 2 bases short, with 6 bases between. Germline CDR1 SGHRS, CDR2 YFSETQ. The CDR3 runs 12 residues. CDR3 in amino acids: CASSSGAYEQYF. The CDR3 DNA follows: TGCGCCAGCAGCTCAGGAGCCTACGAGCAGTACTTC.

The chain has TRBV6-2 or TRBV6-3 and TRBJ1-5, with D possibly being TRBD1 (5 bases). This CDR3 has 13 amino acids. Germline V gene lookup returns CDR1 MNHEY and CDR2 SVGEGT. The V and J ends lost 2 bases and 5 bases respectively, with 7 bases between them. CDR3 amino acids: CASSYGGYQPQHF. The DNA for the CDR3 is TGTGCCAGCAGTTACGGGGGGTATCAGCCCCAGCATTTT.

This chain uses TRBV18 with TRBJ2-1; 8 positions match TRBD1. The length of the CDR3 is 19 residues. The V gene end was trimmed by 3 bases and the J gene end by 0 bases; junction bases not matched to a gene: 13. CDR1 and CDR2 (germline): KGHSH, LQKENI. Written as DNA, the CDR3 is TGTGCCAGCTCACCCCCCCGGACAGGGAGGTGGAGCTCCTACAATGAGCAGTTCTTC. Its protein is CASSPPRTGRWSSYNEQFF.

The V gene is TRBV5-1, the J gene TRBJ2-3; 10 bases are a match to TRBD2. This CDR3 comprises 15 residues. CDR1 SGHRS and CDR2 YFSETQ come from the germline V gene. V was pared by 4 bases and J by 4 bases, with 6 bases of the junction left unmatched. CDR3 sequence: CASSLPSGSADTQYF. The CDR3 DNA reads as TGCGCCAGCAGCCTCCCTAGCGGGAGCGCAGATACGCAGTATTTT.

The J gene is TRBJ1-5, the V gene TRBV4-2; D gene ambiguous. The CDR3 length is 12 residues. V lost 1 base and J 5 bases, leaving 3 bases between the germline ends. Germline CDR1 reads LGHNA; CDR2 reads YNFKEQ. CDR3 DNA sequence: TGTGCCAGCAGCCAAGGGGATCAGCCCCAGCATTTT. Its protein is CASSQGDQPQHF.

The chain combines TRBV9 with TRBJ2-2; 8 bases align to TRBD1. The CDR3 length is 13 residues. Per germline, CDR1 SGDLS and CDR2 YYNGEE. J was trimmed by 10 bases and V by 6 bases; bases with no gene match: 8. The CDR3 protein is CASTIGQGEELFF. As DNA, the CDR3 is TGTGCCAGCACAATCGGACAGGGAGAGGAGCTGTTTTTT. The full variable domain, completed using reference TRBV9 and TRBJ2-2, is DSGVTQTPKHLITATGQRVTLRCSPRSGDLSVYWYQQSLDQGLQFLIQYYNGEERAKGNILERFSAQQFPDLHSELNLSSLELGDSALYFCASTIGQGEELFFGEGSRLTVL.

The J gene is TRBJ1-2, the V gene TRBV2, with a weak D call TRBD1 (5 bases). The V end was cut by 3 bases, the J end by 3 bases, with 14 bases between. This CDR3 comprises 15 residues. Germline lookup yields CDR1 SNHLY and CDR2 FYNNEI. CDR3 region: CASSEGPAGDYGYTF. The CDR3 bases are TGTGCCAGCAGTGAGGGACCGGCTGGTGACTATGGCTACACCTTC.

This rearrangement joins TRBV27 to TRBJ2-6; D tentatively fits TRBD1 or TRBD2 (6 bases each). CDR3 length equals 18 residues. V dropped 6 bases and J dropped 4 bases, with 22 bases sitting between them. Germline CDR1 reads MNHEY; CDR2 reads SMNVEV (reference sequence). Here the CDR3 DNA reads TGTGCCAGCAGATTCTCCTTGACCAGGGGACTCGGGGCCAACGTCCTGACTTTC. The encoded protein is CASRFSLTRGLGANVLTF.

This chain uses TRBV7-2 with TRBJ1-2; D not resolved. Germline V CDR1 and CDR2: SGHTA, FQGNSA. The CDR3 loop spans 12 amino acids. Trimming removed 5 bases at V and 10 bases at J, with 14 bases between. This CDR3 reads CASSPSHGIYTF. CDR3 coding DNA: TGTGCCAGCAGCCCCTCACATGGGATCTACACCTTC.

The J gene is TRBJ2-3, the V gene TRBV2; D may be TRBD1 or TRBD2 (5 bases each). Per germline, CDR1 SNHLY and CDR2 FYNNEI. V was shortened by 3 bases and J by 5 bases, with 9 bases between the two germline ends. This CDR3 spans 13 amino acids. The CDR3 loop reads CASSEGVEDTQYF. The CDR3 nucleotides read TGTGCCAGCAGTGAGGGGGTGGAAGATACGCAGTATTTT.

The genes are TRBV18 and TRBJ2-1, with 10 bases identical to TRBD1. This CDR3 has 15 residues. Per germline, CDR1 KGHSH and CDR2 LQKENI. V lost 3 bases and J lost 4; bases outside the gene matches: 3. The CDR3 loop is CASSPGQGVYNEQFF. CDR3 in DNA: TGTGCCAGCTCACCCGGACAGGGGGTGTACAATGAGCAGTTCTTC. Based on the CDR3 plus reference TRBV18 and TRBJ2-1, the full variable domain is NAGVMQNPRHLVRRRGQEARLRCSPMKGHSHVYWYRQLPEEGLKFMVYLQKENIIDESGMPKERFSAEFPKEGPSILRIQQVVRGDSAAYFCASSPGQGVYNEQFFGPGTRLTVL.

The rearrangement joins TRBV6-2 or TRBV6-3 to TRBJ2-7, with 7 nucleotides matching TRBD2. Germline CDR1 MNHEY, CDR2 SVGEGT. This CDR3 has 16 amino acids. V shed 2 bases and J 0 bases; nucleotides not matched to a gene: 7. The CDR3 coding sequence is TGTGCCAGCAGTTACGTCCCTAGCGGCCTCTCCTACGAGCAGTACTTC. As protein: CASSYVPSGLSYEQYF.

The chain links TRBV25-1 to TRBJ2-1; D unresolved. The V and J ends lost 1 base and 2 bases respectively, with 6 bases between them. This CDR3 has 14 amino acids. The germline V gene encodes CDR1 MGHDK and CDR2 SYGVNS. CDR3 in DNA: TGTGCCAGCAGTGAATTGGAAGCCTACAATGAGCAGTTCTTC. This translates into CASSELEAYNEQFF.

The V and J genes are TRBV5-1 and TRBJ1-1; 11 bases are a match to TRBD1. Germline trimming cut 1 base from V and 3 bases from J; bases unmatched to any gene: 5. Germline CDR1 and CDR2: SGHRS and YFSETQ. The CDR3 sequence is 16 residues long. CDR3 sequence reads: CASSLPGQGAHTEAFF. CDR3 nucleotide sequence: TGCGCCAGCAGCTTGCCCGGACAGGGGGCCCACACTGAAGCTTTCTTT.

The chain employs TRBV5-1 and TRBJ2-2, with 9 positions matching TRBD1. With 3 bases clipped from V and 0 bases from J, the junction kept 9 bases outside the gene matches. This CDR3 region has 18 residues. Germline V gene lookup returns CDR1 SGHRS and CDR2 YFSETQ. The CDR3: CASSSGLTGGPNTGELFF. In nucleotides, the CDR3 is TGCGCCAGCAGCTCGGGACTGACAGGGGGGCCGAACACCGGGGAGCTGTTTTTT.

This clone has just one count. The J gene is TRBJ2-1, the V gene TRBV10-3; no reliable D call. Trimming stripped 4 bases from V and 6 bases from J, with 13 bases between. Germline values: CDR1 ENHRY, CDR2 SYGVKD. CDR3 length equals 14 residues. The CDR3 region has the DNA TGTGCCATCAGTGTTACCGATCCTGGCAATGAGCAGTTCTTC. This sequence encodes CAISVTDPGNEQFF.

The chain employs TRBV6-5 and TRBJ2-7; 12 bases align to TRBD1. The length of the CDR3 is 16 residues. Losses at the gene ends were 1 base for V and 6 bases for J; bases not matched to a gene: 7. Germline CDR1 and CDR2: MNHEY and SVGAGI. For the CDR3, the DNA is TGTGCCAGCAGTTACTTTACCGGGACAGGGGGCCCCGAGCAGTACTTC. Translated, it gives CASSYFTGTGGPEQYF.

The CDR3 DNA sequence: TGCAGCGTTGAAGGAGAGGGAACTGAAGCTTTCTTT. Translated: CSVEGEGTEAFF. V gene TRBV29-1 combines with J gene TRBJ1-1, with D uncertain. V lost 1 base and J 5 bases, leaving 8 bases between the germline ends. The CDR3 totals 12 residues. Germline V lookup: CDR1 SQVTM, CDR2 ANQGSEA.

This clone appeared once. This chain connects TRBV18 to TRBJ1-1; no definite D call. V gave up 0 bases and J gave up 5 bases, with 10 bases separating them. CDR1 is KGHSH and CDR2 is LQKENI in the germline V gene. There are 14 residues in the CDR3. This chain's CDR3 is CASSPPPGGTEAFF. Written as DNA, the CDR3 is TGTGCCAGCTCACCACCTCCCGGAGGGACTGAAGCTTTCTTT.

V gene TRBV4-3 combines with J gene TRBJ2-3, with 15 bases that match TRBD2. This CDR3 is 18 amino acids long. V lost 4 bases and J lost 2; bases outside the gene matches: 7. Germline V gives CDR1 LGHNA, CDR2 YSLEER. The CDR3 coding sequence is TGCGCCAGCAGCCCCGGGACTAGCGGGAGGCAAATCACAGATACGCAGTATTTT. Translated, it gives CASSPGTSGRQITDTQYF.

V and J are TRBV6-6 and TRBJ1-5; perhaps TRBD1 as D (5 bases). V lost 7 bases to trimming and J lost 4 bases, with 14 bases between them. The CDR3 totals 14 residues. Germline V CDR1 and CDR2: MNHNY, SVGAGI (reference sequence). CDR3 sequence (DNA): TGTGCCAGCATTCCGCGGCAGGGTAATCAGCCCCAGCATTTT. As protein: CASIPRQGNQPQHF.

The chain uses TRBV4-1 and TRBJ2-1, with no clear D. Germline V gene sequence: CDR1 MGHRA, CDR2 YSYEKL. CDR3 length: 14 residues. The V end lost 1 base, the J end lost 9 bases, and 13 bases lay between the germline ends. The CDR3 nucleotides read TGCGCCAGCAGCCAAGGACCGGTAATGGGTGAGCAGTTCTTC. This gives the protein CASSQGPVMGEQFF.

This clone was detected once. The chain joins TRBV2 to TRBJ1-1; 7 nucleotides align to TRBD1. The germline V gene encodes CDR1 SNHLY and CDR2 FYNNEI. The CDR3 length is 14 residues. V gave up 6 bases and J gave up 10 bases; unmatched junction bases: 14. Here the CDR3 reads CASRPGQQLNVAFF. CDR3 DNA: TGTGCCAGCAGGCCGGGACAGCAACTTAACGTAGCTTTCTTT.